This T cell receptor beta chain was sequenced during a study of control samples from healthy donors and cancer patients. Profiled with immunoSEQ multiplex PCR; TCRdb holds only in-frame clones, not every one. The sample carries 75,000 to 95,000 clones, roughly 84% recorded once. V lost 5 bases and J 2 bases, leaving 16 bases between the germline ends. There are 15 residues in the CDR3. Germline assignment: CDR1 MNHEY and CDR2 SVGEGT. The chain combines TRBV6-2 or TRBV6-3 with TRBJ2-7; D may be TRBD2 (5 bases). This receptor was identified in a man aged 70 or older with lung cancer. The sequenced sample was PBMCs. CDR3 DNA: TGTGCCAGCAGTCTTAAGGCCTCCGGGACCTACGAGCAGTACTTC. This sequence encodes CASSLKASGTYEQYF.